These 17 T cell receptor beta chains were sequenced from one sample in a study of CD8 T cells in ankylosing spondylitis. TCRdb analysed the 5' RACE reads with MiXCR anew, one entry per CDR3 protein. The table lists about 150,000 distinct CDR3 sequences, approximately 44% of them singletons. What was sequenced was synovial fluid, either unsorted or a sorted T cell fraction (not recorded which). These receptors all come from a male donor with ankylosing spondylitis.

The genes are TRBV29-1 and TRBJ1-1, with D perhaps TRBD1 (5 bases). The CDR3 runs 12 residues. V gave up 7 bases and J gave up 3 bases, with 12 bases separating them. The germline CDR1 and CDR2 sequences are SQVTM and ANQGSEA. CDR3 in DNA: TGCAGCGCCCAGGGATGGGACACTGAAGCTTTCTTT. It is translated as CSAQGWDTEAFF.

This clonotype was seen more than once but under ten times. The gene calls are TRBV6-1 and TRBJ1-6; D call uncertain. V was clipped by 5 bases and J by 5 bases, with 10 bases between them. This CDR3 is built from 14 residues. CDR1 and CDR2 (germline): MNHNS, SASEGT. Written as DNA, the CDR3 is TGTGCCAGCAGTCCCCCTGGTGATAATTCACCCCTCCACTTT. Its translation is CASSPPGDNSPLHF.

V gene TRBV28 combines with J gene TRBJ2-1; the D gene is possibly TRBD1 (6 bases). This CDR3 comprises 15 residues. Trimming took 4 bases from V and 2 from J, leaving 12 bases between them. CDR1 is MDHEN and CDR2 is SYDVKM in the germline V gene. CDR3 in DNA: TGTGCCAGCAGTTCCTGGGGGACAACCTACAATGAGCAGTTCTTC. Its protein is CASSSWGTTYNEQFF.

In this sample, this clonotype turned up a few times. V and J are TRBV12-3 or TRBV12-4 and TRBJ1-3; 7 bases are shared with TRBD1. This CDR3 spans 15 amino acids. The V and J ends lost 1 base and 4 bases, in that order; junction bases with no gene match: 4. The CDR3 bases are TGTGCCAGCAGTTTAGGACAGGGAGTGGGAAACACCATATATTTT. Residues: CASSLGQGVGNTIYF.

This chain connects TRBV6-5 to TRBJ1-5, with D possibly TRBD1 on 5 matching bases. Trimming stripped 0 bases from V and 7 bases from J, with 13 bases between. CDR3 length equals 15 residues. CDR1 is MNHEY, CDR2 SVGAGI, per germline. CDR3 protein: CASSYSMGGGQPQHF. Written as DNA, the CDR3 is TGTGCCAGCAGTTACTCGATGGGGGGGGGACAGCCCCAGCATTTT.

This clonotype was counted a few times. The V gene is TRBV6-1, the J gene TRBJ1-2; the D gene is possibly TRBD1 (5 bases). The V end lost 4 bases, the J end lost 2 bases, and 17 bases lay between the germline ends. In germline, CDR1 is MNHNS, CDR2 SASEGT. This CDR3 spans 16 amino acids. CDR3 residues: CASSATSTATNYGYTF. The DNA of the CDR3 is TGTGCCAGCAGTGCCACTTCGACAGCAACCAACTATGGCTACACCTTC.

The chain links TRBV21-1 to TRBJ2-1; the DNA was not used to check the table's D call, TRBD1. TRBV21-1 is an annotated pseudogene. The CDR3 totals 14 residues. This CDR3 reads CASGRGLLYNEQFF. The CDR3 bases are TGTGCCAGCGGCAGGGGGTTACTCTACAATGAGCAGTTCTTC.

This clonotype was detected a few times. V gene TRBV28 combines with J gene TRBJ2-1, with TRBD2 identical over 9 bases. CDR1 and CDR2 from the germline V gene are MDHEN and SYDVKM. The CDR3 covers 16 residues. Trimming took 5 bases from V and 8 from J; bases not matched to a gene: 13. For the CDR3, the DNA is TGTGCCAGCAGTAATGGGGCGGGAGGGATTCGTCATGAGCAGTTCTTC. Translating it yields CASSNGAGGIRHEQFF.

This chain uses TRBV15 with TRBJ2-1; 10 bases are a match to TRBD2. Trimming removed 7 bases from V and 4 bases from J; junction bases left unmatched: 13. CDR3 length: 17 amino acids. Germline CDR1 and CDR2: LNHNV and YYDKDF (reference sequence). Written as DNA, the CDR3 is TGTGCCACCACCCTTCCTGTTAGTAGCGGGGGGTACAATGAGCAGTTCTTC. This gives the protein CATTLPVSSGGYNEQFF.

This chain links TRBV4-3 with TRBJ2-2, with a possible D match to TRBD1 (5 bases). Germline V gene data show CDR1 as LGHNA and CDR2 as YSLEER. The V end was cut by 4 bases, the J end by 3 bases, with 18 bases between. This CDR3 spans 17 amino acids. CDR3 coding DNA: TGCGCCAGCAGCCTCTGGGGAACTGGGGCGGACACCGGGGAGCTGTTTTTT. As protein: CASSLWGTGADTGELFF.

This clonotype was observed a few times. This sequence joins TRBV20-1 and TRBJ2-3; maybe TRBD1 (6 bases). The germline V gene has CDR1 DFQATT and CDR2 SNEGSKA (reference sequence). This CDR3 region has 18 residues. V dropped 0 bases and J dropped 0 bases, with 19 bases sitting between them. The CDR3 sequence is CSARDLYRAPSSTDTQYF. The CDR3 DNA reads TGCAGTGCTAGAGATCTATACAGGGCTCCGTCTAGCACAGATACGCAGTATTTT.

The chain combines TRBV3-1 with TRBJ2-1, with a possible D match to TRBD1 (6 bases). The CDR3 extends over 17 amino acids. Germline V gene sequence: CDR1 LGHDT, CDR2 YNNKEL (reference sequence). V lost 5 bases and J 4 bases, leaving 21 bases between the germline ends. CDR3 in amino acids: CASSETPGTIPYNEQFF. The CDR3, as DNA: TGTGCCAGCAGCGAAACCCCGGGGACAATACCTTACAATGAGCAGTTCTTC.

This clonotype was recorded a few times. V and J are TRBV28 and TRBJ2-7, with a weak D call TRBD1 (5 bases). Germline V gene lookup returns CDR1 MDHEN and CDR2 SYDVKM. The V end lost 4 bases, the J end lost 1 base, and 14 bases lay between the germline ends. The CDR3 sequence is 15 residues long. The chain's CDR3 is CASSSRESRSYEQYF. The CDR3 coding sequence is TGTGCCAGCAGTTCCAGGGAAAGCCGGTCCTACGAGCAGTACTTC.

This sequence joins TRBV29-1 and TRBJ1-2, with 7 bases fitting TRBD1. Germline loops: CDR1 SQVTM, CDR2 ANQGSEA. Trimming took 0 bases from V and 4 from J; bases not matched to a gene: 2. The CDR3 covers 13 residues. The CDR3 DNA reads as TGCAGCGTTGAAGAAACAGGGGCCTATGGCTACACCTTC. This codes for CSVEETGAYGYTF.

The chain has TRBV20-1 and TRBJ1-1; D is uncertain. The V and J ends lost 6 bases and 6 bases respectively, with 8 bases between them. CDR3 length equals 10 residues. The germline gives CDR1 DFQATT, CDR2 SNEGSKA (reference sequence). CDR3 DNA sequence: TGCAGTGCCAAAGGCGCTGAAGCTTTCTTT. This encodes CSAKGAEAFF.

V and J are TRBV7-9 and TRBJ1-4, with 7 bases that match TRBD1. V was clipped by 5 bases and J by 2 bases; unmatched bases: 11. The CDR3 totals 17 residues. CDR1 is SEHNR and CDR2 is FQNEAQ in the germline V gene (reference sequence). The CDR3 region has the DNA TGTGCCAGCAGCAATGAGACCGAGGGGGCTACTAATGAAAAACTGTTTTTT. Encoded protein: CASSNETEGATNEKLFF. Together with reference TRBV7-9 and TRBJ1-4, the CDR3 gives the full variable domain: DTGVSQNPRHKITKRGQNVTFRCDPISEHNRLYWYRQTLGQGPEFLTYFQNEAQLEKSRLLSDRFSAERPKGSFSTLEIQRTEQGDSAMYLCASSNETEGATNEKLFFGSGTQLSVL.

The J gene is TRBJ2-3, the V gene TRBV7-2, with D maybe TRBD1 (6 bases). CDR1 SGHTA and CDR2 FQGNSA come from the germline V gene. The CDR3 consists of 15 residues. Trimming took 5 bases from V and 0 from J, leaving 12 bases between them. CDR3 protein: CASSPWTESTDTQYF. CDR3 bases: TGTGCCAGCAGCCCCTGGACAGAAAGCACAGATACGCAGTATTTT.